The 19 T cell receptor beta chains below come from one sample, sequenced in a study of T-cell memory formation after mild COVID-19. Each CDR3 protein is one row after TCRdb ran MiXCR on the 5' RACE reads. The sample yields 300,000 to 350,000 distinct CDR3 sequences, roughly an eighth seen once. The sequenced sample consisted of PBMCs or a T cell subset sorted from them (not recorded which). The receptors shown here come from a man aged 18 to 29 who had mild COVID-19 (a few samples of this study predate the infection). Cell type and time point are not known.

The chain carries TRBV4-1 and TRBJ2-1, with TRBD1 matching 10 bases. The V gene end was trimmed by 0 bases and the J gene end by 12 bases; junction bases not matched to a gene: 11. The CDR3 consists of 16 residues. Per the germline V gene, CDR1 is MGHRA and CDR2 is YSYEKL. CDR3 nucleotides: TGCGCCAGCAGCCAAGATTCGGGGACAGGGGAGGTAGGGCAGTTCTTC. Its translation is CASSQDSGTGEVGQFF.

This clonotype appeared many times. The genes are TRBV5-5 and TRBJ2-1; no definite D call. The CDR3 has 13 residues. CDR1 is SGHKS and CDR2 is YYEKEE in the germline V gene (reference sequence). Trimming took 0 bases from V and 13 from J, leaving 14 bases between them. CDR3 bases: TGTGCCAGCAGCTTGGAGTGGGGAAGTAGCCAGTTCTTC. Its translation: CASSLEWGSSQFF.

This clonotype was detected a few times. The rearrangement joins TRBV6-6 to TRBJ2-5; D is ambiguous. The CDR3 is 11 amino acids. The V end was cut by 10 bases, the J end by 5 bases, with 11 bases between. From germline, CDR1 is MNHNY and CDR2 SVGAGI (reference sequence). CDR3 bases: TGTGCCATTTCGGAGCATGAGACCCAGTACTTC. Translated, it gives CAISEHETQYF.

This clonotype was observed a handful of times. The chain joins TRBV4-3 to TRBJ2-1; D is undetermined. There are 14 residues in the CDR3. In germline, CDR1 is LGHNA, CDR2 YSLEER. Trimming shortened V by 1 base and J by 5 bases, and 9 bases separated the two germline ends. The chain's CDR3 is CASSQVSSDNEQFF. CDR3 bases: TGCGCCAGCAGCCAAGTCAGCAGCGACAATGAGCAGTTCTTC.

This clonotype has a handful of counts. The J gene is TRBJ1-5, the V gene TRBV19, with TRBD1 as a possible D gene (6 bases). Per the germline V gene, CDR1 is LNHDA and CDR2 is SQIVND (reference sequence). This CDR3 comprises 13 residues. Trimming removed 4 bases from V and 7 bases from J, with 11 bases in between. CDR3 loop: CASSTGVWQPQHF. In DNA form, the CDR3 reads TGTGCCAGTAGTACAGGGGTGTGGCAGCCCCAGCATTTT.

The chain links TRBV5-1 to TRBJ2-2; no definite D call. CDR3 length: 13 amino acids. Germline V gene data show CDR1 as SGHRS and CDR2 as YFSETQ. V was cut by 6 bases and J by 0 bases, with 6 bases left in between. The CDR3 DNA sequence: TGCGCCAGCATAGGGCCGAACACCGGGGAGCTGTTTTTT. Protein product: CASIGPNTGELFF.

The chain joins TRBV20-1 to TRBJ1-6; unclear D gene. This CDR3 contains 13 residues. Germline CDR1 reads DFQATT; CDR2 reads SNEGSKA (reference sequence). V was cut by 0 bases and J by 8 bases, with 8 bases left in between. CDR3 DNA sequence: TGCAGTGCTAGAGAAGTCGGGGATTCACCCCTCCACTTT. It codes for CSAREVGDSPLHF.

This chain joins TRBV19 and TRBJ2-4; D uncertain. Between the trimmed V and J ends, which lost 3 bases and 0 bases, there was a span of 6 bases. The CDR3 consists of 14 residues. Germline V gene lookup returns CDR1 LNHDA and CDR2 SQIVND (reference sequence). The DNA of the CDR3 is TGTGCCAGTAGTATGGCCCTAGCCAAAAACATTCAGTACTTC. This codes for CASSMALAKNIQYF.

This clonotype has a handful of counts. DNA of the CDR3: TGTGCCAGCAGTTCCTTAGACAGGGAAGAGACCCAGTACTTC. It translates to CASSSLDREETQYF. J is TRBJ2-5 and V is TRBV6-2 or TRBV6-3; 7 bases line up with TRBD1. Germline lookup yields CDR1 MNHEY and CDR2 SVGEGT. This CDR3 is 14 amino acids long. The junction had 5 bases not matched to a gene; V was cut back by 4 bases and J by 3 bases.

This clonotype was detected a few times. CDR3 DNA: TGTGCCAGCAGCCCAGGGGACGTCGGTGAAGCTTTCTTT. Protein product: CASSPGDVGEAFF. The rearrangement joins TRBV9 to TRBJ1-1, with D tentatively TRBD1 (6 bases). The CDR3 is 13 residues long. The germline V and J ends were trimmed by 4 bases and 7 bases, with 14 bases remaining between them. Looked up from germline, CDR1 is SGDLS and CDR2 is YYNGEE.

The CDR3 loop reads CASSLHGRGTEAFF. In DNA, the CDR3 is TGTGCCAGCAGCTTACATGGCAGGGGGACTGAAGCTTTCTTT. The V and J genes are TRBV7-2 and TRBJ1-1; 7 bases agree with TRBD1. CDR3 length equals 14 residues. Unmatched junction bases numbered 5, after V lost 2 bases and J lost 5 bases. Germline assignment: CDR1 SGHTA and CDR2 FQGNSA. Full variable domain (rest looked up from reference TRBV7-2 and TRBJ1-1): GAGVSQSPSNKVTEKGKDVELRCDPISGHTALYWYRQSLGQGLEFLIYFQGNSAPDKSGLPSDRFSAERTGGSVSTLTIQRTQQEDSAVYLCASSLHGRGTEAFFGQGTRLTVV.

The V call is TRBV7-3, the J call TRBJ2-2; the D call may be TRBD1 or TRBD2 (5 bases each). Germline values: CDR1 SGHTA, CDR2 FQGTGA. V lost 1 base and J 4 bases, leaving 13 bases between the germline ends. The CDR3 spans 16 residues. This chain's CDR3 is CASSLMAGRVTGELFF. The CDR3 nucleotides are TGTGCCAGCAGCTTAATGGCAGGGCGGGTCACCGGGGAGCTGTTTTTT.

The gene calls are TRBV4-3 and TRBJ2-2, with a possible D match to TRBD1 (6 bases). Germline CDR1 LGHNA, CDR2 YSLEER. Trimming cost V 1 base and J 3 bases, with 24 bases left between them. The CDR3 totals 20 residues. The CDR3 region is CASSQAYRVMGRSDTGELFF. CDR3 nucleotides: TGCGCCAGCAGCCAAGCGTACAGGGTAATGGGTCGTAGCGACACCGGGGAGCTGTTTTTT.

This clonotype was seen many times. The chain has TRBV29-1 and TRBJ2-7, with 7 bases that match TRBD1. The J segment lost 4 bases and the V segment lost 4 bases, leaving 4 bases of the junction unmatched. Germline CDR1 is SQVTM and CDR2 is ANQGSEA. The length of the CDR3 is 12 residues. CDR3 in DNA: TGCAGCGTTGCGGGACAGACTTACGAGCAGTACTTC. Translating it yields CSVAGQTYEQYF.

In this sample, this clonotype turned up a few times. The CDR3 region has the DNA TGTGCCAGCACCGATAGCGGGGCAACCTACGAGCAGTACTTC. The encoded protein is CASTDSGATYEQYF. This rearrangement joins TRBV6-5 to TRBJ2-7; the match to TRBD2 covers 8 bases. The trim removed 7 bases at V and 2 bases at J, leaving 7 bases unmatched. CDR1 and CDR2 (germline): MNHEY, SVGAGI. The CDR3 totals 14 residues.

The rearrangement joins TRBV4-1 to TRBJ2-3; 7 bases are shared with TRBD1. V lost 3 bases, J lost 3 bases, and 3 bases stayed unmatched. CDR3 length equals 14 residues. Germline assignment: CDR1 MGHRA and CDR2 YSYEKL. CDR3 coding DNA: TGCGCCAGCAGCCATGAGGGGGCAACAGATACGCAGTATTTT. Translating it yields CASSHEGATDTQYF.

This clonotype was seen a few times. This chain uses TRBV9 with TRBJ2-5, with 14 positions matching TRBD2. The V segment lost 4 bases and the J segment 4 bases; nucleotides outside the gene matches: 9. Germline V gene sequence: CDR1 SGDLS, CDR2 YYNGEE. The CDR3 extends over 17 amino acids. CDR3 protein: CASSREGLAGARETQYF. CDR3 DNA: TGTGCCAGCAGCAGGGAGGGACTAGCGGGGGCCCGAGAGACCCAGTACTTC.

CDR3 nucleotides: TGTGCCAGCAGCCCACTCAGGATTAACTATGGCTACACCTTC. Protein sequence: CASSPLRINYGYTF. V usage is TRBV5-8 and J usage is TRBJ1-2; no definite D call. The CDR3 consists of 14 residues. Trimming pared 4 bases from V and 1 base from J, leaving 11 bases between. The germline CDR1 and CDR2 sequences are SGHTS and YDEGEE.

The sample holds a few counts of this clonotype. This chain links TRBV5-1 with TRBJ1-4; D not resolved. V was trimmed by 3 bases and J by 0 bases, leaving 9 bases between them. CDR3 size: 15 residues. Per the germline V gene, CDR1 is SGHRS and CDR2 is YFSETQ. The CDR3 DNA reads as TGCGCCAGCAGCTGGGCGGGCGCAACTAATGAAAAACTGTTTTTT. Its translation: CASSWAGATNEKLFF.